These T cell receptor beta chains were read from a single sample in a study of shared clonotypes between healthy human individuals. Clones were sequenced by immunoSEQ multiplex PCR, and TCRdb holds only the in-frame ones, with some missing. The sample shows approximately 940,000 clones, about 80% of them seen only once. Sequencing input: memory CD4+ T cells sorted from blood. The receptors here all came from a man in his late teens or twenties in good health. The CDR3 runs from the conserved cysteine through the conserved F or W. Each record gives: clone size, J gene, D gene, V gene, CDR3 protein, CDR3 DNA. D genes are given only for firm matches. Not every row has a clone size; where given, it reads once, few, many or a size class.

- | TRBJ1-5 | - | TRBV10-3 | CAISESGTPSMAQHF | TGTGCCATCAGTGAGTCGGGAACCCCCAGCATGGCCCAGCATTTT
- | TRBJ2-3 | - | TRBV10-3 | CAISVVGNTDTQYF | TGTGCCATCAGCGTAGTTGGAAACACAGATACGCAGTATTTT
few | TRBJ1-5 | - | TRBV19 | CASSIGASNQPQHF | TGTGCCAGTAGTATTGGGGCAAGTAATCAGCCCCAGCATTTT
- | TRBJ2-1 | TRBD2 | TRBV7-2 | CASSLGGAGEQFF | TGTGCCAGCAGCTTGGGTGGAGCGGGGGAGCAGTTCTTC
once | TRBJ2-2 | - | TRBV7-9 | CASSFRGSNTGELFF | TGTGCCAGCAGCTTCAGGGGATCGAACACCGGGGAGCTGTTTTTT
few | TRBJ1-2 | - | TRBV5-6 | CASSPGPGGYGYTF | TGTGCCAGCAGCCCGGGACCGGGAGGCTATGGCTACACCTTC
- | TRBJ2-1 | TRBD2 | TRBV5-1 | CASSSQLAGGPGSEQFF | TGCGCCAGCAGCTCGCAGCTAGCGGGGGGCCCCGGTAGCGAGCAGTTCTTC
- | TRBJ2-7 | TRBD2 | TRBV7-2 | CASSVGRGAYEQYF | TGTGCCAGCAGCGTAGGGAGGGGCGCCTACGAGCAGTACTTC
many | TRBJ2-7 | TRBD1 | TRBV28 | CASTLSGTGLYEQYF | TGTGCCAGCACGTTATCCGGGACAGGGTTATACGAGCAGTACTTC
- | TRBJ2-3 | - | TRBV9 | CASSPLGRGDTQYF | TGTGCCAGCAGCCCCCTAGGGCGGGGAGATACGCAGTATTTT
- | TRBJ2-7 | - | TRBV4-3 | CASSQAPLYEQYF | TGCGCCAGCAGCCAAGCCCCGCTCTACGAGCAGTACTTC
- | TRBJ1-4 | - | TRBV10-3 | CAISESGSGVGEKLFF | TGTGCCATCAGTGAGTCGGGCTCGGGGGTTGGCGAAAAACTGTTTTTT
- | TRBJ1-4 | - | TRBV18 | CASSSFYGANEKLFF | TGTGCCAGCTCCTCATTCTACGGGGCTAATGAAAAACTGTTTTTT
few | TRBJ1-1 | - | TRBV19 | CASRLSGAFTEAFF | TGTGCCAGTAGATTGTCAGGGGCTTTCACTGAAGCTTTCTTT
- | TRBJ2-5 | TRBD2 | TRBV5-4 | CASSAGLAGETQYF | TGTGCCAGCAGCGCCGGACTAGCCGGAGAGACCCAGTACTTC
- | TRBJ2-3 | - | TRBV4-3 | CASSQDSRVGETQYF | TGCGCCAGCAGCCAAGATTCTCGGGTGGGAGAAACGCAGTATTTT
- | TRBJ2-7 | TRBD1 | TRBV27 | CASSYRTGVYEQYF | TGTGCCAGCAGTTACCGGACAGGGGTGTACGAGCAGTACTTC
- | TRBJ1-1 | - | TRBV5-1 | CASSVVGGANTEAFF | TGCGCCAGCAGCGTTGTAGGAGGGGCCAACACTGAAGCTTTCTTT
- | TRBJ2-2 | - | TRBV5-1 | CASSFNSGELFF | TGCGCCAGCAGCTTTAATAGCGGGGAGCTGTTTTTT
- | TRBJ2-1 | - | TRBV7-9 | CAGREQGRTEQFF | TGTGCCGGCAGGGAGCAGGGTCGGACTGAGCAGTTCTTC
- | TRBJ1-6 | TRBD1 | TRBV10-2 | CASSGQGGNSPLHF | TGCGCCAGCAGCGGACAGGGAGGTAATTCACCCCTCCACTTT
- | TRBJ2-3 | - | TRBV7-2 | CASSPRAGTDTQYF | TGTGCCAGCAGCCCCCGTGCGGGCACAGATACGCAGTATTTT
- | TRBJ1-1 | - | TRBV5-5 | CASSAHRESVLEAFF | TGTGCCAGCAGCGCTCACAGAGAATCGGTTCTGGAAGCTTTCTTT
- | TRBJ2-7 | TRBD1 | TRBV7-6 | CASSSPSGTGAYEQYF | TGTGCCAGCAGCTCTCCCTCCGGGACAGGGGCCTACGAGCAGTACTTC
few | TRBJ1-2 | TRBD1 | TRBV5-1 | CASSATGDYGYTF | TGCGCCAGCAGCGCGACAGGGGACTATGGCTACACCTTC
few | TRBJ2-7 | - | TRBV7-9 | CASSGKGGNSYEQYF | TGTGCCAGCAGCGGCAAGGGGGGGAACTCCTACGAGCAGTACTTC
- | TRBJ1-2 | - | TRBV25-1 | CASSPGGFYGYTF | TGTGCCAGCAGCCCCGGCGGTTTCTATGGCTACACCTTC
- | TRBJ2-7 | - | TRBV6-5 | CASSYGLGGSYEQYF | TGTGCCAGCAGTTACGGTCTTGGCGGCTCCTACGAGCAGTACTTC
- | TRBJ2-7 | TRBD1 | TRBV13 | CASSLQGESYEQYF | TGTGCCAGCAGCCTACAGGGGGAGTCCTACGAGCAGTACTTC